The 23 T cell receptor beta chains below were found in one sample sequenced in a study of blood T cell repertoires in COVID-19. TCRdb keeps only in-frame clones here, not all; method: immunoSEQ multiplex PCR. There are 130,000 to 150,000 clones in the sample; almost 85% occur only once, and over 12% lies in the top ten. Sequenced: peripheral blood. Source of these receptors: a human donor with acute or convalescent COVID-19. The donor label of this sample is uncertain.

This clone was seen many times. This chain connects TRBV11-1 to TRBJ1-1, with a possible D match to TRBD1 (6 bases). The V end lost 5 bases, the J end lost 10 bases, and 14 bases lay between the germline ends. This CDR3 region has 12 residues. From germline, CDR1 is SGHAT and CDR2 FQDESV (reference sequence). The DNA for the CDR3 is TGTGCCAGCAGCGAGGGGGGGTATGGAGCTTTCTTT. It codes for CASSEGGYGAFF.

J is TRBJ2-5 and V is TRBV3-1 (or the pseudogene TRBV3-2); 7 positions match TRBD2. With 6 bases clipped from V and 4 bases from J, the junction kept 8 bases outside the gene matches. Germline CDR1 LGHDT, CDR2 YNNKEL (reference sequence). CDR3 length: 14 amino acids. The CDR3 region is CASSLASGVETQYF. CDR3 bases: TGTGCCAGCAGTCTGGCCAGCGGGGTAGAGACCCAGTACTTC.

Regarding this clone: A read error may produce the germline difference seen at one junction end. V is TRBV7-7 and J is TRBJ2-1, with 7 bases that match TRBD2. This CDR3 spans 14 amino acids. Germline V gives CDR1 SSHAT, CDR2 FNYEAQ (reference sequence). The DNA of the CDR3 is TGTGCTAGCAGCTCTGGCGGGGGTAGCAATGAGCAGTTCTTC. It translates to CASSSGGGSNEQFF.

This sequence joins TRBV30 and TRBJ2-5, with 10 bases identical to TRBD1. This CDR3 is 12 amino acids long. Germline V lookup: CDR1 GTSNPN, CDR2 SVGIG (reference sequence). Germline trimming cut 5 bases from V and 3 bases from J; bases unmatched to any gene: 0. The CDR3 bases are TGTGCCTGGGGACAGGGGGAAGAGACCCAGTACTTC. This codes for CAWGQGEETQYF.

Here the CDR3 reads CASSPGQGYYGYTF. The CDR3 DNA reads TGTGCCAGCAGCCCGGGACAGGGCTACTATGGCTACACCTTC. The rearrangement links TRBV5-4 to TRBJ1-2; 9 bases match TRBD1. The J segment lost 3 bases and the V segment lost 4 bases, leaving 4 bases of the junction unmatched. Germline loops: CDR1 SGHNT, CDR2 YYREEE (reference sequence). The CDR3 sequence is 14 residues long.

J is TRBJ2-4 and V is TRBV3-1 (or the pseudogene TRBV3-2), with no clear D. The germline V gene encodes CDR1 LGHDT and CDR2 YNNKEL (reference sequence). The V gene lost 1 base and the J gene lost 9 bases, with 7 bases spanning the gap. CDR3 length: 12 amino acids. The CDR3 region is CASSQGTGIQYF. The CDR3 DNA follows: TGTGCCAGCAGCCAAGGCACCGGCATTCAGTACTTC.

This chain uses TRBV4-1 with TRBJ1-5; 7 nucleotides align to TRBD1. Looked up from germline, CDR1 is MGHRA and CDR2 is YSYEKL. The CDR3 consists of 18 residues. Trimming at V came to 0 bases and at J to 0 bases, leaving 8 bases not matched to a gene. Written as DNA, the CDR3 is TGCGCCAGCAGCCAAGATTTGAGACAGGGCCTTAGCAATCAGCCCCAGCATTTT. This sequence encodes CASSQDLRQGLSNQPQHF.

CDR3 sequence reads: CASSEMTGEETQYF. CDR3 in DNA: TGTGCCAGCAGCGAAATGACAGGGGAAGAGACCCAGTACTTC. The V call is TRBV5-4, the J call TRBJ2-5; 8 bases align to TRBD1. This CDR3 comprises 14 residues. V lost 4 bases, J lost 3 bases, and 5 bases stayed unmatched. Germline V gene data show CDR1 as SGHNT and CDR2 as YYREEE (reference sequence).

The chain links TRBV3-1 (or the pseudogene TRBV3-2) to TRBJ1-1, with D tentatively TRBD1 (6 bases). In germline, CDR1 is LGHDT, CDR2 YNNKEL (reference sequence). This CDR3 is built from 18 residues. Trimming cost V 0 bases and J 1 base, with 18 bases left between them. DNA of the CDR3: TGTGCCAGCAGCCAAGAGGTAACAGGGCGAATCTCGAACACTGAAGCTTTCTTT. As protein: CASSQEVTGRISNTEAFF.

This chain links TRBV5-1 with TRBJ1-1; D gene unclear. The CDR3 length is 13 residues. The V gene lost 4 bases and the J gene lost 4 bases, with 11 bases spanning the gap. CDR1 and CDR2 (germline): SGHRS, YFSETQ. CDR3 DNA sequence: TGCGCCAGCAGCCCCGATTGGAGCACTGAAGCTTTCTTT. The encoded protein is CASSPDWSTEAFF. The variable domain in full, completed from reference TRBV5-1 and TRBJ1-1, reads KAGVTQTPRYLIKTRGQQVTLSCSPISGHRSVSWYQQTPGQGLQFLFEYFSETQRNKGNFPGRFSGRQFSNSRSEMNVSTLELGDSALYLCASSPDWSTEAFFGQGTRLTVV.

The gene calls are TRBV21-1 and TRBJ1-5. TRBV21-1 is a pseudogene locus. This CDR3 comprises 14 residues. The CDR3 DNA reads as TGTGCCAGCCGCGGGGTCTTAGACGGTCAGCCCCAGCATTTT. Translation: CASRGVLDGQPQHF.

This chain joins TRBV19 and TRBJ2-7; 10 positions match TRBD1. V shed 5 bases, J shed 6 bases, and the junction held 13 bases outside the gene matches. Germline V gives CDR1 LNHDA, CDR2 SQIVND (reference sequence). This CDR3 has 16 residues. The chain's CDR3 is CASSSSGTGVLSEQYF. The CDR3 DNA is TGTGCCAGTAGTTCCTCCGGGACAGGGGTTCTCAGCGAGCAGTACTTC.

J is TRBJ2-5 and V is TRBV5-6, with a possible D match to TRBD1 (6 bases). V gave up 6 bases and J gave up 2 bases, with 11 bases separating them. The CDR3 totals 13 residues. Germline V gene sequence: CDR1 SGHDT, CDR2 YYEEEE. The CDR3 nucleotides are TGTGCCAGCACCCACAGGGATCAAGAGACCCAGTACTTC. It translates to CASTHRDQETQYF.

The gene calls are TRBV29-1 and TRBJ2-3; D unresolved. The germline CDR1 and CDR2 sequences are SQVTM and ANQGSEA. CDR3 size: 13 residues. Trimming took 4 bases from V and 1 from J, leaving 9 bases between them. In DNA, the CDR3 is TGCAGCGTTGGGCCCCGGGGCACAGATACGCAGTATTTT. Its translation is CSVGPRGTDTQYF.

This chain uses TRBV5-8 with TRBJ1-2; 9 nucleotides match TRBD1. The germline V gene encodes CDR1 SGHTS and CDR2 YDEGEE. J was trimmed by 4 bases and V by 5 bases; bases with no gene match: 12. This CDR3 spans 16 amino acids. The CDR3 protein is CASSRGQGFQFYGYTF. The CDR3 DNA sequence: TGTGCCAGCAGTCGGGGACAGGGATTTCAGTTCTATGGCTACACCTTC.

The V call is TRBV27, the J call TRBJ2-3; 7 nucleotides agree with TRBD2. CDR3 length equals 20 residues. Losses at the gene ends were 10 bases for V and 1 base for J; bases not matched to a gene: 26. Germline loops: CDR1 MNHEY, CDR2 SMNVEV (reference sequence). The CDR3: CATRRGVRSGARIGTDTQYF. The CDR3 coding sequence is TGTGCCACCCGACGCGGGGTTAGGAGCGGGGCGCGAATCGGCACAGATACGCAGTATTTT.

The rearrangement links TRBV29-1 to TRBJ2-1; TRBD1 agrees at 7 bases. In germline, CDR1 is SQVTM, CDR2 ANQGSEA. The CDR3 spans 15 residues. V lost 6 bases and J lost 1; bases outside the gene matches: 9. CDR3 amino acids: CSVLKVRGSYNEQFF. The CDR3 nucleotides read TGCAGCGTATTAAAGGTCAGGGGGTCCTACAATGAGCAGTTCTTC.

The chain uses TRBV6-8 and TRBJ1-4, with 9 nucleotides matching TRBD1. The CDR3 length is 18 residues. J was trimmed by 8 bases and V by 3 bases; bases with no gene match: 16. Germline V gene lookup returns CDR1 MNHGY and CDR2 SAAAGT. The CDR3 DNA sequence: TGTGCCAGCAGTTATAGGATCCCCGGCGTGGGGACAGGGGAAAAACTGTTTTTT. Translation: CASSYRIPGVGTGEKLFF.

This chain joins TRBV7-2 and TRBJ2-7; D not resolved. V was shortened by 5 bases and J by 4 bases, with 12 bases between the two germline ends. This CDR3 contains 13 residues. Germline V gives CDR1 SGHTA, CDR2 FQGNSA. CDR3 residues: CASSPKSNYEQYF. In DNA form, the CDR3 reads TGTGCCAGCAGCCCTAAATCTAATTACGAGCAGTACTTC.

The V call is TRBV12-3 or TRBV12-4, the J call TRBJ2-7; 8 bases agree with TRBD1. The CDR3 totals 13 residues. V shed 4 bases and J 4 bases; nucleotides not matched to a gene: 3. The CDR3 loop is CASSWTGLYEQYF. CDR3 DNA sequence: TGTGCCAGCAGTTGGACAGGGCTTTACGAGCAGTACTTC.

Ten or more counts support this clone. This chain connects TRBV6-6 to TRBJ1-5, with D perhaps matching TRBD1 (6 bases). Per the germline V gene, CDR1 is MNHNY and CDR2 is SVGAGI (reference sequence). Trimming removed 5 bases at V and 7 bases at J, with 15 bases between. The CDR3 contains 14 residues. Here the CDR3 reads CASSAAGEGQPQHF. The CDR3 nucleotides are TGTGCCAGCAGTGCGGCAGGGGAGGGACAGCCCCAGCATTTT.

The CDR3, as DNA: TGTGCCAGCAGCTTAGGTGGGGAGCCAGCTAACTATGGCTACACCTTC. Protein: CASSLGGEPANYGYTF. The chain combines TRBV7-9 with TRBJ1-2; D unresolved. From germline, CDR1 is SEHNR and CDR2 FQNEAQ (reference sequence). V lost 1 base and J 0 bases, leaving 12 bases between the germline ends. This CDR3 has 16 residues.

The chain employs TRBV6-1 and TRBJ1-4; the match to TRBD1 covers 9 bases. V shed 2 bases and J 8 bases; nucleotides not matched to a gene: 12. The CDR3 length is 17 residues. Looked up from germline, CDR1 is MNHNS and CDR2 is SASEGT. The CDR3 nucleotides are TGTGCCAGCAGTGAAAAGGGGGGAGGGACAGGGCGCGAAAAACTGTTTTTT. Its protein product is CASSEKGGGTGREKLFF.